The source of this TCR beta chain is a study of beta chain features in type 1 diabetes. Study findings and constraints: Reduced insertions and increased deletions marked VDJ junctions in type 1 diabetes patients. No resolution was reached here on whether HLA type influences TCRB rearrangement.

Every single donor gave one heparinised blood draw, and these averaged around 0.12 L. Cell sorting via CD45RO/CCR7/CD25/CD127/CD95/CD27 was performed to obtain CD4+ naive, central memory, regulatory and stem cell-like memory cells. Trimming took off 1 base at V and 0 bases at J, with 7 bases between the two ends. This CDR3 comprises 15 residues. CDR1 and CDR2 (germline): SGHTA, FQGNSA. The whole isolated RNA underwent reverse transcription, so sequencing captured expressed TCRB transcripts. Clones were sequenced by immunoSEQ multiplex PCR, and TCRdb holds only the in-frame ones, with some missing. The data contain 200,000 to 250,000 clones, roughly a tenth of them singletons. Comment on this clone: The target antigen is unknown.

The source is a young man in good health. V gene TRBV7-2 combines with J gene TRBJ2-1; D unclear. The sequencing input was central memory CD4+ T cells from blood. The CDR3 DNA reads TGTGCCAGCAGCTTAGAGGTGAGCTCCTACAATGAGCAGTTCTTC. Translated, it gives CASSLEVSSYNEQFF.